The table lists the clone carrying this T cell receptor (beta chain) with a few counts. What it recognizes is unknown. Germline V CDR1 and CDR2: MNHNS, SASEGT. V was pared by 8 bases and J by 0 bases, with 11 bases between. CDR3 length: 14 amino acids. These data come from a study of CD4 T cells in relation to SARS-CoV-2 and coronaviruses. Study details: Convalescent donors were aged roughly 20 to 75, with median about 40 years. Convalescent patients were under ten males and 4 females; two were Hispanic. Whole-study results and caveats: Culture-expanded clones reflect memory recall rather than primary priming during culture.

Clones were read by immunoSEQ multiplex PCR, and TCRdb kept only the in-frame ones, dropping some. Among about 60,000 clones listed, about 92% were seen once. V gene TRBV6-1 combines with J gene TRBJ1-3; no reliable D call. The source is an adult with COVID-19. The material sequenced was naive CD4+ T cells from PBMCs. Subset here: naive CD4+ T cells isolated by negative enrichment. The CDR3 sequence: CASVRSSSGNTIYF. CDR3 nucleotides: TGTGCCAGCGTCAGGAGTTCCTCTGGAAACACCATATATTTT.